This T cell receptor (beta chain) was sequenced in a study of T cell responses to AZD1222 COVID-19 vaccine. Study findings and constraints: Repertoire sampling happened only post peak T cell response. Recipients of AZD1222 seropositive at baseline numbered only six or seven.

This CDR3 region has 17 residues. Germline CDR1 LNHDA, CDR2 SQIVND (reference sequence). V was pared by 5 bases and J by 3 bases, with 20 bases between. TCRdb keeps only in-frame clones here, not all; method: immunoSEQ multiplex PCR. This table has over 150,000 clones, 75% to 95% appearing once. Details on this clone: As yet, its antigen is unknown.

Sequenced here: peripheral blood, sampled on day 0 of AZD1222 vaccination. The sequence derives from an adult in good health. The chain has TRBV19 and TRBJ1-5, with TRBD1 as a possible D gene (6 bases). CDR3 nucleotides: TGTGCCAGTAGTCTCCTCAGGGGTACAGGGATCAATCAGCCCCAGCATTTT. This translates into CASSLLRGTGINQPQHF.